This T cell receptor (beta chain) was sequenced during a study of blood T cell repertoires in COVID-19. Study details: Samples came from the United States, Italy and Spain, spanning acute and convalescent COVID-19.

TCRdb's table, derived via immunoSEQ multiplex PCR, lists solely in-frame clones and lacks some. This table has 110,000 or so clones, roughly 79% appearing once. The sample holds a few counts of this clone. Germline V gene lookup returns CDR1 SGHDT and CDR2 YYEEEE. CDR3 length: 17 amino acids. The trim removed 5 bases at V and 7 bases at J, leaving 15 bases unmatched. The source of this sequence is a woman in her 70s with acute or convalescent COVID-19. V usage is TRBV5-6 and J usage is TRBJ2-3; TRBD2 matches 11 bases. Sequencing was performed on peripheral blood. Written as DNA, the CDR3 is TGTGCCAGCAGGCGGATACCCGGTCTAGCGGGGGGCAATACGCAGTATTTT. It yields the protein CASRRIPGLAGGNTQYF.